This T cell receptor (beta chain) was captured by sequencing in a study of beta chain features in type 1 diabetes. Expressed TCRB transcripts were sequenced, since all the RNA that had been isolated was reverse transcribed. TCRdb's table, derived via immunoSEQ multiplex PCR, lists solely in-frame clones and lacks some. The sample includes a few hundred thousand clones, less than 20% of them seen just once. In its sample, this clone was seen a few times. Its antigen is still unknown. Every donor provided one heparinised blood draw, which averaged about 110 mL. Whole-study findings and limits: Healthy donors had naive, central memory and Treg TCRB repertoires that appeared less similar than those seen among patients. Shorter TCRB CDR3s, moderately but significantly so, were found in Type 1 diabetes patients in all four CD4+ subsets.

The sample comprised naive CD4+ T cells from blood. The clonotype was recovered from a woman younger than 30 in good health.

The CDR3, as DNA: TGTGCCAGCAGGACAGGGGAAGAGCAGCCCCAGCATTTT. It is translated as CASRTGEEQPQHF. V usage is TRBV27 and J usage is TRBJ1-5; 8 bases match TRBD1. CDR1 is MNHEY and CDR2 is SMNVEV in the germline V gene (reference sequence). J was trimmed by 7 bases and V by 6 bases; bases with no gene match: 5. The CDR3 is 13 amino acids.